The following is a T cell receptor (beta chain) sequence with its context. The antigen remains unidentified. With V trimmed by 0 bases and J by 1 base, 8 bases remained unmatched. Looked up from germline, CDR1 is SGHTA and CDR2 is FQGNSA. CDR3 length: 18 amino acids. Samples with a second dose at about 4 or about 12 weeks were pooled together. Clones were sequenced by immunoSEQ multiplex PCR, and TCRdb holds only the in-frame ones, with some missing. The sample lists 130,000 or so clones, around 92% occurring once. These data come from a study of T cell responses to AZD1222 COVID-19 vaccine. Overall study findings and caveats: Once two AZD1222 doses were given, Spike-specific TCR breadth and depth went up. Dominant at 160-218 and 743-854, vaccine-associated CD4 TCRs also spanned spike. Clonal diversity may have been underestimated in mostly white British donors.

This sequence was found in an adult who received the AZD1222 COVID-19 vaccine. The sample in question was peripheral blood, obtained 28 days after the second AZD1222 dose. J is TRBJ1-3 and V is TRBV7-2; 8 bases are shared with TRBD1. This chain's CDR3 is CASSLAPLNRGSGNTIYF. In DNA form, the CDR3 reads TGTGCCAGCAGCTTAGCCCCCCTTAACAGGGGGTCTGGAAACACCATATATTTT.